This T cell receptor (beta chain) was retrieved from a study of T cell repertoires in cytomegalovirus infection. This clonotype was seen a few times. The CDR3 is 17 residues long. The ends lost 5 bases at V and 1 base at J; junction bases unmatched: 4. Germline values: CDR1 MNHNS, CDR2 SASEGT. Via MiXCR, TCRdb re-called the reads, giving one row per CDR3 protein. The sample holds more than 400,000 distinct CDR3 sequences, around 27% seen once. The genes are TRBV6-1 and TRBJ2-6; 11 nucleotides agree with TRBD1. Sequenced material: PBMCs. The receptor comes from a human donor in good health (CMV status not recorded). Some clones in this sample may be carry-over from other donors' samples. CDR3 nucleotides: TGTGCCAGCAGTTCCGGACAGGGGGCGTCTGGGGCCAACGTCCTGACTTTC. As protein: CASSSGQGASGANVLTF.